The rows below give T cell receptor beta chains drawn from one sample of a study of Graves' ophthalmopathy and Graves' hyperthyroidism. Each CDR3 protein gets one entry after TCRdb re-called the multiplex PCR reads with MiXCR. The sample yields some 250,000 distinct CDR3 sequences, around 45% seen once. The sample comprised peripheral blood. The origin of the receptors is an adult man with Graves' ophthalmopathy. CDR3s include the opening cysteine and the closing phenylalanine or tryptophan. Fields, in order: D gene, clone size, J gene, V gene, CDR3 protein, CDR3 DNA. A D gene is named only where the DNA matches it firmly. Clone size appears in some rows only: once, few, many, or a class for an expanded clone.

>.|.|TRBJ1-3|TRBV10-3
CAISDQAVSGNTIYF
TGTGCCATCAGTGACCAGGCCGTCTCTGGAAACACCATATATTTT
>.|.|TRBJ1-4|TRBV14
CASSSDAQGLLFF
TGTGCCAGCAGCTCGGACGCCCAGGGACTACTGTTTTTT
>TRBD2|few|TRBJ2-5|TRBV24-1
CATSKTSGGAGETQYF
TGTGCCACCAGCAAGACTAGCGGGGGGGCTGGGGAGACCCAGTACTTC
>.|.|TRBJ2-7|TRBV5-1
CASSLVEGQAYF
TGCGCCAGCAGCTTGGTGGAGGGTCAGGCGTACTTC
>.|few|TRBJ2-5|TRBV25-1
CTSSNSYQETQYF
TGTACCAGCAGTAACAGTTACCAGGAGACCCAGTACTTC
>.|.|TRBJ2-6|TRBV12-3/TRBV12-4
CASSPTRGLSGANVLTF
TGTGCCAGCAGTCCCACCCGGGGGCTCTCTGGGGCCAACGTCCTGACTTTC
>TRBD2|few|TRBJ2-2|TRBV7-8
CASSLGLRLAVNTGELFF
TGTGCCAGCAGCTTAGGTCTAAGGCTAGCGGTTAACACCGGGGAGCTGTTTTTT
>TRBD1|.|TRBJ2-5|TRBV6-2/TRBV6-3
CASSMEPGQGVETQYF
TGTGCCAGCAGTATGGAGCCGGGACAGGGAGTAGAGACCCAGTACTTC
>.|.|TRBJ1-5|TRBV2
CASSPITDDQPQHF
TGTGCCAGCTCACCAATTACAGACGATCAGCCCCAGCATTTT
>TRBD2|once|TRBJ2-6|TRBV25-1
CASSSGLGSGADVLTF
TGTGCCAGCAGTTCCGGACTAGGGTCTGGGGCCGACGTCCTGACTTTC
>.|.|TRBJ2-7|TRBV7-9
CASSLAGEATEQYF
TGTGCCAGCAGCTTGGCCGGGGAGGCAACCGAGCAGTACTTC
>.|.|TRBJ1-2|TRBV6-5
CASSFLGRGDYGYTF
TGTGCCAGCAGTTTCCTAGGGAGGGGAGACTATGGCTACACCTTC
>.|.|TRBJ1-6|TRBV2
CASSFGGRHSPLHF
TGTGCCAGCAGTTTTGGGGGCAGACATTCACCCCTCCACTTT
>TRBD1|.|TRBJ1-6|TRBV7-2
CASSATRDRGYNSPLHF
TGTGCCAGCAGCGCCACCCGGGACAGGGGGTATAATTCACCCCTCCACTTT
>.|.|TRBJ2-7|TRBV6-5
CAVSESLTGQYF
TGTGCCGTCAGTGAGTCGCTGACCGGGCAGTACTTC
>TRBD2|.|TRBJ2-1|TRBV24-1
CATSDFRAGGTVEQFF
TGTGCCACCAGTGATTTTAGAGCGGGAGGGACGGTTGAGCAGTTCTTC
>TRBD1|once|TRBJ1-1|TRBV7-9
CASSENRGLQAFF
TGTGCCAGCAGCGAGAACAGGGGGCTTCAAGCTTTCTTT
>.|.|TRBJ1-4|TRBV6-5
CASSYSAATNEKLFF
TGTGCCAGCAGTTACTCCGCAGCAACTAATGAAAAACTGTTTTTT
>.|.|TRBJ2-5|TRBV7-2
CASSLDTSFQETQYF
TGTGCCAGCAGCTTGGACACTTCCTTTCAAGAGACCCAGTACTTC
>.|.|TRBJ2-7|TRBV7-8
CASSFSGSHGQYF
TGTGCCAGCAGCTTCTCGGGGTCTCACGGGCAGTACTTC
>.|few|TRBJ1-2|TRBV29-1
CSVEWGYNYGYTF
TGCAGCGTTGAATGGGGATACAACTATGGCTACACCTTC
>.|few|TRBJ2-2|TRBV12-3/TRBV12-4
CASSPWNTGELFF
TGTGCCAGCAGCCCGTGGAACACCGGGGAGCTGTTTTTT
>.|.|TRBJ1-1|TRBV29-1
CSARPTEAFF
TGCAGCGCACGACCCACTGAAGCTTTCTTT
>.|many|TRBJ2-6|TRBV7-2
CASSFYPGANVLTF
TGTGCCAGCAGCTTCTACCCTGGGGCCAACGTCCTGACTTTC